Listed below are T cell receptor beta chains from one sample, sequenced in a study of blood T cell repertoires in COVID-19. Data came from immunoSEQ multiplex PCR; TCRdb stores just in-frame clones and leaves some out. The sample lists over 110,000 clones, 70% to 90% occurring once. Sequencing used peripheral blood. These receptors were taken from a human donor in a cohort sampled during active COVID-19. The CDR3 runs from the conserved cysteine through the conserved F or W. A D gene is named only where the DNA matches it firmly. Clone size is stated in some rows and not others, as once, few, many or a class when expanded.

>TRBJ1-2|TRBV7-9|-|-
CASSLTGFYGYTF
TGTGCCAGCAGCTTAACAGGGTTCTATGGCTACACCTTC
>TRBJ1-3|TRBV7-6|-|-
CASSNTVAGNTIYF
TGTGCCAGCAGCAACACAGTAGCGGGAAACACCATATATTTT
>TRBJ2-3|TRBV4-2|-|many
CASSQGQGGTADTQYF
TGTGCCAGCAGCCAAGGCCAAGGAGGGACCGCAGATACGCAGTATTTT
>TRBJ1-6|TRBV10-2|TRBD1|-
CASRGVSSPLHF
TGCGCCTCCAGGGGGGTGAGTTCACCCCTCCACTTT
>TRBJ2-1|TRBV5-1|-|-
CASSLSEQSSYNEQFF
TGCGCCAGCAGCTTATCCGAACAAAGCTCCTACAATGAGCAGTTCTTC
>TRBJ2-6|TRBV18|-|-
CASSEGSAGANVLTF
TGTGCCAGCTCAGAAGGGAGCGCTGGGGCCAACGTCCTGACTTTC
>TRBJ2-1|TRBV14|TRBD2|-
CASSRRGGYNEQFF
TGTGCCAGCAGCAGACGGGGGGGTTACAATGAGCAGTTCTTC
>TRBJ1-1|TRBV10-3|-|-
CAISDPGEGTEAFF
TGTGCCATCAGTGACCCAGGGGAGGGCACTGAAGCTTTCTTT
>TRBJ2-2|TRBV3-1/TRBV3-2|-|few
CASSQVPGPRQDFSRESGELFF
TGTGCCAGCAGCCAAGTTCCCGGACCGCGACAGGACTTCTCTAGGGAGTCCGGGGAGCTGTTTTTT
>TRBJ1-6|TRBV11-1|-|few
CASSPQGDGSPLHF
TGTGCCAGCAGTCCACAGGGAGATGGTTCACCCCTCCACTTT
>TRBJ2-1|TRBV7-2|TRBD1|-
CASSLGGTGWNNEQFF
TGTGCCAGCAGCTTAGGGGGGACAGGGTGGAACAATGAGCAGTTCTTC
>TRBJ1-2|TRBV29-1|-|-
CSVEENRAYGYTF
TGCAGCGTTGAAGAAAACAGGGCCTATGGCTACACCTTC
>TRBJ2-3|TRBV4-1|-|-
CASSLASTGPSTDTQYF
TGCGCCAGCAGCCTAGCTTCGACAGGTCCTAGCACAGATACGCAGTATTTT
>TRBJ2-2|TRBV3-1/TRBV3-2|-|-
CASSLRQDRSGELFF
TGTGCCAGCAGCCTAAGACAGGATAGGTCCGGGGAGCTGTTTTTT
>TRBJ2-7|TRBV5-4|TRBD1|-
CASSALTGTGTYEQYF
TGTGCCAGCAGCGCATTAACCGGGACAGGGACCTACGAGCAGTACTTC
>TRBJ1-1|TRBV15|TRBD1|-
CATSPRQGAGTEAFF
TGTGCCACCAGCCCGCGACAGGGGGCGGGCACTGAAGCTTTCTTT
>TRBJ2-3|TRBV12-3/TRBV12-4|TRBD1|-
CASSLPGTVLKDF
TGTGCCAGCAGTTTACCCGGGACAGTCCTCAAGGATTTT
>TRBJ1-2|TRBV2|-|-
CASSDQGYYGYTF
TGTGCCAGCAGTGACCAGGGGTATTATGGCTACACCTTC
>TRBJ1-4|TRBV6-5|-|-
CASSPRGDEKLFF
TGTGCCAGCAGCCCCAGGGGTGATGAAAAACTGTTTTTT
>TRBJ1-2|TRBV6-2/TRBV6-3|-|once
CASSSGGGGRGYTF
TGTGCCAGCAGTTCGGGGGGTGGCGGTCGTGGCTACACCTTC
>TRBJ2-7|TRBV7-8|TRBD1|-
CASSLTGDYEQYF
TGTGCCAGCAGCTTAACAGGGGACTACGAGCAGTACTTC
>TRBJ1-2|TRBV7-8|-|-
CASSFGVRYGYTF
TGTGCCAGCAGCTTCGGGGTCCGCTATGGCTACACCTTC
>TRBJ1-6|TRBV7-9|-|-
CASSPPSYSSPLHF
TGTGCCAGCAGCCCTCCAAGTTATAGTTCACCCCTCCACTTT
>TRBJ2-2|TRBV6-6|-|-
CASSYFWGVGTGELFF
TGTGCCAGCAGTTACTTCTGGGGAGTGGGGACCGGGGAGCTGTTTTTT
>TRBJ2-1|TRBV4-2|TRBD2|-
CASSQEGTTDSYNEQFF
TGTGCCAGCAGCCAAGAAGGGACTACCGACTCCTACAATGAGCAGTTCTTC
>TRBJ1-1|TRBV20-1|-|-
CRVSSDSDTEAFF
TGCAGAGTTAGTTCCGATTCGGACACTGAAGCTTTCTTT
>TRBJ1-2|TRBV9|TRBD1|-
CASSAYGDSFNYGYTF
TGTGCCAGCAGCGCGTATGGGGACAGCTTTAACTATGGCTACACCTTC
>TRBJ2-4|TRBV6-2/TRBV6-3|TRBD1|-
CASSYLGTGSYSIQYF
TGTGCCAGCAGTTACCTTGGGACAGGGAGCTATAGCATTCAGTACTTC
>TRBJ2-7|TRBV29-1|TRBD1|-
CSVLVRDSAYEQYF
TGCAGCGTTTTGGTGAGGGACAGTGCCTACGAGCAGTACTTC
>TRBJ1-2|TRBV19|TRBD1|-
CASSILGQGVTYGYTF
TGTGCCAGTAGTATTCTCGGACAGGGGGTGACCTATGGCTACACCTTC
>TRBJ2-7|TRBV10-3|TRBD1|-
CAISVQGAFYEQYF
TGTGCCATCAGTGTCCAGGGGGCCTTCTACGAGCAGTACTTC
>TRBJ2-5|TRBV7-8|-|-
CASSLGDKAGTQYF
TGTGCCAGCAGCTTAGGGGACAAAGCAGGGACCCAGTACTTC
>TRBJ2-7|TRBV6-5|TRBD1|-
CASSYSGDRGTYEQYF
TGTGCCAGCAGTTACTCAGGGGACAGGGGAACCTACGAGCAGTACTTC
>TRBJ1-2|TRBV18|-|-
CASSLTRESNYGYTF
TGTGCCAGCTCTCTGACACGGGAATCTAACTATGGCTACACCTTC
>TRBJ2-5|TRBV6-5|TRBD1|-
CASSYSGTARETQYF
TGTGCCAGCAGTTACTCTGGGACAGCCCGAGAGACCCAGTACTTC
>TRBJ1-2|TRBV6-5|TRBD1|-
CASRRQGARGYTF
TGTGCCAGCAGAAGACAGGGAGCTAGGGGCTACACCTTC
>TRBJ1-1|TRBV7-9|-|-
CASSLQRDTEAFF
TGTGCCAGCAGCTTACAGAGGGACACTGAAGCTTTCTTT
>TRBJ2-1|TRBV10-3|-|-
CAISGRGSYNEQFF
TGTGCCATCAGTGGCAGGGGATCCTACAATGAGCAGTTCTTC
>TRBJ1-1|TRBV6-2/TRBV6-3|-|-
CASSTAPGANTEAFF
TGTGCCAGCAGTACCGCCCCAGGGGCGAACACTGAAGCTTTCTTT
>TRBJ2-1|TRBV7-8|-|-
CASSLDSPGQFF
TGTGCCAGCAGCTTAGACTCTCCAGGTCAGTTCTTC
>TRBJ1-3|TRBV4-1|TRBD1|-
CASSLTGGVGNTIYF
TGCGCCAGCAGCCTTACAGGGGGCGTCGGAAACACCATATATTTT
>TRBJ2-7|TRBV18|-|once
CASSPNRDEQYF
TGTGCCAGCTCACCTAACAGGGACGAGCAGTACTTC
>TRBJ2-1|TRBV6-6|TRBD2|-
CASTKAGWSYNEQFF
TGTGCCAGCACCAAAGCGGGGTGGTCCTACAATGAGCAGTTCTTC
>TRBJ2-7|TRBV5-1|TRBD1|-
CASSDWDRGEEQYF
TGCGCCAGCAGCGACTGGGACAGGGGAGAGGAGCAGTACTTC
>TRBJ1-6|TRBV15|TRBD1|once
CATSRAGTGTYNSPLHF
TGTGCCACCAGCAGGGCGGGGACAGGCACCTATAATTCACCCCTCCACTTT
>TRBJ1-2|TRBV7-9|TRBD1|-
CASSSDRDFHGYTF
TGTGCCAGCAGTTCGGACAGGGACTTCCATGGCTACACCTTC
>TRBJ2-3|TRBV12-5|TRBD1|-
CASGFAPGDRVSTDTQYF
TGTGCTAGTGGTTTTGCCCCAGGGGACAGGGTTAGCACAGATACGCAGTATTTT
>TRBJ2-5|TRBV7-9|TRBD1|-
CASSLVLILTGRSETQYF
TGTGCCAGCAGCTTAGTACTGATCTTGACAGGGCGCTCGGAGACCCAGTACTTC
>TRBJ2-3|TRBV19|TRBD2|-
CASRTSADTQYF
TGTGCCAGTAGGACTAGCGCAGATACGCAGTATTTT
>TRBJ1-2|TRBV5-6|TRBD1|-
CASRRQGEDYGYTF
TGTGCCAGCCGAAGACAGGGGGAGGACTATGGCTACACCTTC
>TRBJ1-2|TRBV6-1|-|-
CASSERGGGLSGYTF
TGTGCCAGCAGTGAAAGGGGGGGAGGTTTGAGTGGCTACACCTTC
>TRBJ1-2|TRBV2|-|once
CASRRRAREGGYTF
TGTGCCAGCCGCAGAAGAGCCAGGGAGGGGGGCTACACCTTC
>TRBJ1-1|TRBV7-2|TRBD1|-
CASSLPVWTGANTEAFF
TGTGCCAGCAGCCTGCCTGTTTGGACAGGGGCCAACACTGAAGCTTTCTTT
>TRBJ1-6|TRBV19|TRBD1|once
CASSLPGQGVGALHF
TGTGCCAGTAGTCTCCCGGGACAGGGAGTCGGGGCCCTCCACTTT
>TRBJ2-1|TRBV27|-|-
CASSLVLGAAPNEQFF
TGTGCCAGCAGTTTAGTGTTGGGGGCAGCGCCCAATGAGCAGTTCTTC